These T cell receptor beta chains were read from a single sample in a study of T cell responses to AZD1222 COVID-19 vaccine. Only in-frame clones appear in the TCRdb table, and some are missing; sequencing was by immunoSEQ multiplex PCR. This sample has 70,000 to 85,000 clones; 80% to 85% occur once, and the top ten carry 2.5% to 3%. The specimen comprised peripheral blood, sampled on day 0 of AZD1222 vaccination. The receptor set was obtained from an adult in good health. Each CDR3 is given with its conserved first and last residue. Fields, in order: J gene, V gene, clone size, D gene, CDR3 DNA, CDR3 protein. The D gene is left open where the match is weak. Clone sizes are given selectively: once, few, many, or a class where the clone is expanded.

TRBJ2-3,TRBV6-4,.,.,TGTGCCAGCAGCGAGGGGGGGGCTGCAGATACGCAGTATTTT,CASSEGGAADTQYF
TRBJ2-1,TRBV5-8,once,TRBD1,TGTGCCAGCAGCTTGGGGAGGGACAGGGGGCACTCCTACAATGAGCAGTTCTTC,CASSLGRDRGHSYNEQFF
TRBJ1-2,TRBV6-5,.,.,TGTGCCAGCAGCCGTCCCCCTGAGGGCTACACCTTC,CASSRPPEGYTF
TRBJ1-2,TRBV6-1,once,.,TGTGCCAGCAGTGAAAGGCGAGGCGAACGTAACTATGGCTACACCTTC,CASSERRGERNYGYTF
TRBJ2-7,TRBV2,few,TRBD2,TGTGCCAGCAGTGAACTAGCGGGGGGGCCAAACGAGCAGTACTTC,CASSELAGGPNEQYF
TRBJ2-7,TRBV6-5,.,.,TGTGCCAGCTCGTACATGGACAGAACTACCTACGAGCAGTACTTC,CASSYMDRTTYEQYF
TRBJ2-5,TRBV5-5,.,.,TGTGCCAGCAGCTTGGCCGACAGCCTGGGGCAAGAGACCCAGTACTTC,CASSLADSLGQETQYF
TRBJ2-1,TRBV7-8,.,.,TGTGCCAGCAGCTTAGTTTTGGGAGAAAGGATTGAGCAGTTCTTC,CASSLVLGERIEQFF
TRBJ2-5,TRBV7-3,.,TRBD2,TGTGCCAGCAGCTTTACTAGCGGCCCGGGAGAGACCCAGTACTTC,CASSFTSGPGETQYF
TRBJ2-7,TRBV4-3,few,.,TGCGCCAGCAGCCAAGGGACTAAAGGTTCCTACGAGCAGTACTTC,CASSQGTKGSYEQYF
TRBJ2-3,TRBV27,.,.,TGTGCCAGCACGCGGACTGGGGCTGACACAGATACGCAGTATTTT,CASTRTGADTDTQYF
TRBJ1-5,TRBV7-2,.,.,TGTGCCAGCAGCTCAAATCAGTACAATCAGCCCCAGCATTTT,CASSSNQYNQPQHF
TRBJ1-2,TRBV2,.,TRBD1,TGTGCCAGCAGGGATGGGACAGCAGCCTATGGCTACACCTTC,CASRDGTAAYGYTF
TRBJ1-1,TRBV23-1,.,.,TGCGCCAGCAGTAATGCCTGGCCGGTGAACACTGAAGCTTTCTTT,CASSNAWPVNTEAFF
TRBJ1-1,TRBV10-1,.,.,TGCGCCAGCAGCGCCACCCGGGCGGCGAACACTGAAGCTTTCTTT,CASSATRAANTEAFF
TRBJ2-3,TRBV9,.,TRBD2,TGTGCCAGCAGCCCAATCCCACGGGGGAGGGGAGGAAGCACAGATACGCAGTATTTT,CASSPIPRGRGGSTDTQYF
TRBJ2-5,TRBV3-1/TRBV3-2,.,TRBD2,TGTGCCAGCAGGCGGGGGACTGAGACCCAGTACTTC,CASRRGTETQYF
TRBJ2-7,TRBV10-2,.,TRBD2,TGCGCCAGCAGTGATCGTCCCGGACTAGCGGGAGGGCTGAGCTCCTACGAGCAGTACTTC,CASSDRPGLAGGLSSYEQYF
TRBJ1-1,TRBV5-1,.,.,TGCGCCAGCAGCTTGCGCCCGGGGGGCGGGATGAACACTGAAGCTTTCTTT,CASSLRPGGGMNTEAFF
TRBJ1-2,TRBV7-2,.,TRBD1,TGTGCCAGCAGCCCGGACAGGAATGTCTATGGCTACACCTTC,CASSPDRNVYGYTF
TRBJ2-7,TRBV5-5,.,.,TGTGCCAGCAGGCCGACTAGAAGGGTCAACGAGCAGTACTTC,CASRPTRRVNEQYF
TRBJ2-3,TRBV2,few,.,TGTGCCAGCATCTCGGAAAGGACGGTACCAGATACGCAGTATTTT,CASISERTVPDTQYF
TRBJ1-2,TRBV5-1,.,.,TGCGCCAGCAGTCCCGGCGGGGGGAACTATGGCTACACCTTC,CASSPGGGNYGYTF
TRBJ1-1,TRBV12-3/TRBV12-4,.,.,TGTGCCAGCAGTTCTTCCAGGGCCACTGAAGCTTTCTTT,CASSSSRATEAFF
TRBJ2-1,TRBV4-3,.,.,TGCGCCAGCAGCCAAGATCCCGTAGCCCCCGGGGGTGAGCAGTTCTTC,CASSQDPVAPGGEQFF
TRBJ1-1,TRBV7-9,once,TRBD1,TGTGCCAGCAGCCATGCGGGACAGGGGAACACTGAAGCTTTCTTT,CASSHAGQGNTEAFF
TRBJ2-1,TRBV7-9,few,TRBD2,TGTGCCAGCAGCTTGGTTAGCGGGCCCCTCAATGAGCAGTTCTTC,CASSLVSGPLNEQFF
TRBJ2-3,TRBV19,.,.,TGTGCCAGTAGTATAGGTGAGCAGGCAGATACGCAGTATTTT,CASSIGEQADTQYF
TRBJ1-3,TRBV10-3,.,TRBD1,TGTGCCATCGGGGGGACAGGGGCCATCTCTGGAAACACCATATATTTT,CAIGGTGAISGNTIYF
TRBJ2-7,TRBV5-1,few,TRBD2,TGCGCCAGCAGCTTGGCAGCGGGAGGGACTCACGAGCAGTACTTC,CASSLAAGGTHEQYF
TRBJ2-7,TRBV25-1,.,.,TGTGCCAGCAGTCTCGCGGTTGCCGGCTCCTACGAGCAGTACTTC,CASSLAVAGSYEQYF
TRBJ1-2,TRBV4-1,.,TRBD1,TGCGCCAGCAGCCAGGGACAGGGGAGGGACGGCTACACCTTC,CASSQGQGRDGYTF
TRBJ1-6,TRBV24-1,.,.,TGTGCCACCAGCGCAGGGGAGAATACACCCCTCCACTTT,CATSAGENTPLHF
TRBJ2-2,TRBV9,.,.,TGTGCCAGCAGCGAGGACAGTTACCCGAACACCGGGGAGCTGTTTTTT,CASSEDSYPNTGELFF
TRBJ1-1,TRBV5-8,.,TRBD1,TGTGCCAGCAGCTCCGACAGGGGAGGAAAGAACACTGAAGCTTTCTTT,CASSSDRGGKNTEAFF
TRBJ1-6,TRBV6-2/TRBV6-3,.,.,TGTGCCAGCAGTTACCCCCCAGGCGAGAATTCACCCCTCCACTTT,CASSYPPGENSPLHF
TRBJ1-5,TRBV5-1,.,TRBD1,TGCGCCAGCAGCTCACCGGGACAGGGGGTCCTCCAGGATCAGCCCCAGCATTTT,CASSSPGQGVLQDQPQHF
TRBJ2-2,TRBV7-8,.,TRBD1,TGTGCCAGCAGCACCGACAGGGAGTTGAACACCGGGGAGCTGTTTTTT,CASSTDRELNTGELFF
TRBJ2-2,TRBV12-5,.,TRBD1,TGTGCTAGTGGTTTGGTAAAGACAGGGGATGAGGAGCTGTTTTTT,CASGLVKTGDEELFF
TRBJ1-2,TRBV7-8,.,.,TGTGCCAGCAGCGAGCTGTGGGACTATGGCTACACCTTC,CASSELWDYGYTF
TRBJ2-7,TRBV6-5,.,.,TGTGCCAGCGGACTCAGGGGCTCCTACGAGCAGTACTTC,CASGLRGSYEQYF
TRBJ2-3,TRBV6-5,.,.,TGTGCCAGCAGATGGCGGGCACGGGATACGCAGTATTTT,CASRWRARDTQYF
TRBJ1-1,TRBV27,.,TRBD1,TGTGCCAGCAGCCCACAGGGGCTCACTGAAGCTTTCTTT,CASSPQGLTEAFF
TRBJ2-5,TRBV27,.,TRBD1,TGTGCCAGCAGACGACAGGGGTGGGAGACCCAGTACTTC,CASRRQGWETQYF
TRBJ1-1,TRBV20-1,.,.,TGCAGTGCTAGTGCAATGGGGGAAACTGAAGCTTTCTTT,CSASAMGETEAFF
TRBJ2-1,TRBV7-9,.,.,TGTGCCAGCACCAACCCGGGCACAATAAACAATGAGCAGTTCTTC,CASTNPGTINNEQFF
TRBJ2-5,TRBV5-1,.,.,TGCGCCAGCAGCTTCCAGGGATTCCCGGACGAGACCCAGTACTTC,CASSFQGFPDETQYF
TRBJ1-6,TRBV3-1/TRBV3-2,.,TRBD1,TGTGCCAGCAGCCCCCCGGGACAGGGCAATTCACCCCTCCACTTT,CASSPPGQGNSPLHF
TRBJ1-2,TRBV6-5,once,.,TGTGCCAGCAGGACATTCGGGGGAAGTAACTATGGCTACACCTTC,CASRTFGGSNYGYTF
TRBJ1-1,TRBV14,.,.,TGTGCCAGCAGCAGGGTGAACACTGAAGCTTTCTTT,CASSRVNTEAFF
TRBJ1-2,TRBV7-2,.,TRBD1,TGTGCCAGCAGCTTAGTGGGACAGCCCGATAACTATGGCTACACCTTC,CASSLVGQPDNYGYTF
TRBJ2-1,TRBV30,.,.,TGTGCCTGGAGTGTACAAGGGGGGGCCGGGTACAATGAGCAGTTCTTC,CAWSVQGGAGYNEQFF
TRBJ1-1,TRBV5-5,.,.,TGTGCCAGCAGCTTGGGGGGTAGCGGTGCTGAAGCTTTCTTT,CASSLGGSGAEAFF
TRBJ1-1,TRBV5-4,.,.,TGTGCCAGCAGCTTGCCAGGGATGAACACTGAAGCTTTCTTT,CASSLPGMNTEAFF
TRBJ1-2,TRBV27,.,.,TGTGCCAGCTCGTTGGGGGGGGGCATTGGCTACACCTTC,CASSLGGGIGYTF
TRBJ2-1,TRBV2,.,.,TGTGCCAGCATCCTAGACAGCAATGAGCAGTTCTTC,CASILDSNEQFF
TRBJ1-2,TRBV4-1,.,.,TGCGCCAGCAGCCAAGATCCTTCCGGGGTCTATGGCTACACCTTC,CASSQDPSGVYGYTF
TRBJ2-7,TRBV4-1,.,TRBD2,TGCGCCAGCAGCCAAGAAAGACGGACTAGCGGAAAAAGAACAACCTACGAGCAGTACTTC,CASSQERRTSGKRTTYEQYF
TRBJ1-4,TRBV27,few,.,TGTGCCAGCAGTTTCCTCGCCGGGGGGAAACTGTTTTTT,CASSFLAGGKLFF